This record concerns one T cell receptor (beta chain) sequence. Antigen unknown. This record comes from a study of CD8+CD57+ T cells in acquired aplastic anemia. Study in general: Sorted CD4+ and CD8+ cells gave an average of approximately 3.1 ug of DNA.

Flow cytometry had shown expanded CD8+CD57+ cells in the patients chosen for sequencing. Receipt of therapy had not occurred in any patient by the time of blood sampling. Broader study findings: Overlap between patients and controls comprised about 30 CD8+ CDR3 sequences.

Profiling that covered TCR beta VDJ and CDR3 relied on genomic DNA as its template. TCRdb reanalysed the reads using MiXCR and keeps one entry per CDR3 protein. The top ten clones hold about 1.2% of a sample with 160,000 or so distinct CDR3 sequences, 40% to 50% of them seen once. The TCR was taken from a human donor with aplastic anemia. Sequences were obtained from sorted CD4+, CD8+, or CD8+CD57+ T cells (not recorded which) from PBMCs.

The CDR3 spells CASSVQANTGELFF. For the CDR3, the DNA is TGTGCCAGCAGTGTCCAGGCGAACACCGGGGAGCTGTTTTTT. This chain joins TRBV2 and TRBJ2-2; D uncertain. Trimming removed 4 bases at V and 0 bases at J, with 6 bases between. Looked up from germline, CDR1 is SNHLY and CDR2 is FYNNEI. This CDR3 spans 14 amino acids.